This T cell receptor (beta chain) was observed in a study of T cell responses to AZD1222 COVID-19 vaccine. Points from the study as a whole: Spike was spanned by vaccine-associated CD4 TCRs, with dominance at 160-218 and 743-854.

The CDR3 consists of 13 residues. Deletions cut 4 bases from V and 4 bases from J, with 9 bases between. In germline, CDR1 is LGHDT, CDR2 YNNKEL (reference sequence). Assay used: immunoSEQ multiplex PCR; TCRdb lists only in-frame clones, some missing. The sample lists about 110,000 clones, around 94% occurring once. Comments on this clone: Its antigen is as yet unknown.

The sequence was collected from an adult in good health. The sequenced sample was peripheral blood, obtained on day 0 of AZD1222 vaccination. The J gene is TRBJ2-3, the V gene TRBV3-1 (or the pseudogene TRBV3-2); unclear D gene. This CDR3 reads CASSPIRADTQYF. The CDR3 DNA reads as TGTGCCAGCAGCCCTATTAGGGCAGATACGCAGTATTTT.